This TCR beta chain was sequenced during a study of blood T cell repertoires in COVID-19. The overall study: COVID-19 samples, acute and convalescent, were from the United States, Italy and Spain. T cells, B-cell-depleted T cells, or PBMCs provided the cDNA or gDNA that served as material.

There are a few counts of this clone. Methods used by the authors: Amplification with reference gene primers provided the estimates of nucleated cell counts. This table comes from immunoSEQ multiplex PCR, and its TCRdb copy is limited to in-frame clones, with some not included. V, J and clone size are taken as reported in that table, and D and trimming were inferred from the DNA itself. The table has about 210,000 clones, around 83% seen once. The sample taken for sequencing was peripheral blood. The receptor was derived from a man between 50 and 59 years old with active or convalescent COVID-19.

Here the CDR3 DNA reads TGTGCCAGCAGTTACTCGCCAGGGAGGGATTCACCCCTCCACTTT. Translated: CASSYSPGRDSPLHF. The V and J genes are TRBV6-6 and TRBJ1-6, with D possibly TRBD1 on 5 matching bases. The CDR3 has 15 residues. Trimming pared 0 bases from V and 8 bases from J, leaving 11 bases between. CDR1 and CDR2 (germline): MNHNY, SVGAGI (reference sequence).